This TCR beta chain comes out of a study of T cell changes during pregnancy in multiple sclerosis. Repertoires were generated with immunoSEQ multiplex PCR, while TCRdb's copy carries only in-frame clones and drops some. The sample has about 80,000 clones; approximately 90% are singletons. J lost 4 bases, V lost 0 bases, and 6 bases had no gene match. This CDR3 spans 16 amino acids. Per germline, CDR1 LGHNA and CDR2 YNFKEQ. This receptor was obtained from a female donor with multiple sclerosis, enrolled in a pregnancy study. The source was peripheral blood, collected before pregnancy. The chain joins TRBV4-2 to TRBJ2-3; TRBD2 matches at 8 bases. The CDR3 reads CASSQEAGVRADTQYF. CDR3 coding DNA: TGTGCCAGCAGCCAAGAAGCGGGAGTGAGGGCAGATACGCAGTATTTT.